The rows below give T cell receptor beta chains drawn from one sample of a study of Ad26.COV2.S vaccination and SARS-CoV-2 variants. TCRdb keeps only in-frame clones here, not all; method: immunoSEQ multiplex PCR. Among about 680,000 clones listed, 80% to 90% were seen once. The source was peripheral blood, collected in a trial of Ad26.COV2.S vaccine versus placebo. Every receptor here comes from a person aged 18-65 years who received the Ad26.COV2.S COVID-19 vaccine or a placebo. CDR3s include the opening cysteine and the closing phenylalanine or tryptophan. A D gene is named only where the DNA matches it firmly.

j_call,d_call,v_call,cdr3_nt,cdr3_aa
TRBJ2-1,-,TRBV7-9,TGTGCCAGCAGCTTAGTAGGGGTCAATGAGCAGTTCTTC,CASSLVGVNEQFF
TRBJ2-1,TRBD1,TRBV2,TGTGCCAGCAGTCGTGACAGGGGCGGGAATGAGCAGTTCTTC,CASSRDRGGNEQFF
TRBJ2-3,-,TRBV30,TGTGCCTGGACACCAGGACGGAGTAGCACAGATACGCAGTATTTT,CAWTPGRSSTDTQYF
TRBJ2-1,-,TRBV6-6,TGTGCCAGCAGTCACGAAAACCCAAGAAATGAGCAGTTCTTC,CASSHENPRNEQFF
TRBJ2-1,TRBD1,TRBV3-1/TRBV3-2,TGTGCCAGCAGCCACCGCAGACAGGGGTTGGGCAATGAGCAGTTCTTC,CASSHRRQGLGNEQFF
TRBJ2-1,-,TRBV18,TGTGCCAGCTCACCACCGTCGAGCTCCTACAATGAGCAGTTCTTC,CASSPPSSSYNEQFF
TRBJ1-5,TRBD1,TRBV19,TGTGCCAGTAGTATAGAGCCGGGACAGGCGAATCAGCCCCAGCATTTT,CASSIEPGQANQPQHF
TRBJ1-4,-,TRBV30,TGTGCCTGGAGTAGCCACGATGGTAATGAAAAACTGTTTTTT,CAWSSHDGNEKLFF
TRBJ2-6,-,TRBV11-2,TGTGCCAGCAGCCGAGCGGACTTAAGCTCTGGGGCCAACGTCCTGACTTTC,CASSRADLSSGANVLTF
TRBJ2-6,-,TRBV2,TGTGCCAGCGCGGGCGACTCTGGGGCCAACGTCCTGACTTTC,CASAGDSGANVLTF
TRBJ1-2,-,TRBV5-1,TGCGCCAGCAGCTTAACAGGGAATGGTGGCTACACCTTC,CASSLTGNGGYTF
TRBJ2-3,TRBD2,TRBV7-2,TGTGCCAGCAGGGGGACTAGCGGGAGCTTGGATACGCAGTATTTT,CASRGTSGSLDTQYF
TRBJ2-7,TRBD1,TRBV4-3,TGCGCCAGCAGCCAAGCCGGGACAGGGGGATACGAGCAGTACTTC,CASSQAGTGGYEQYF
TRBJ2-7,-,TRBV2,TGTGCCACCCTACAGAGGGACGAGCAGTACTTC,CATLQRDEQYF
TRBJ1-1,-,TRBV10-3,TGTGCCATCAGTGGATGGGGAGCGAACACTGAAGCTTTCTTT,CAISGWGANTEAFF
TRBJ2-7,-,TRBV7-2,TGTGCCAGCAGCTTAGGGGGGCCGGGACCAGACGAGCAGTACTTC,CASSLGGPGPDEQYF
TRBJ1-6,-,TRBV6-4,TGTGCCAGCAGTGATGGGACGGAGAATTCACCCCTCCACTTT,CASSDGTENSPLHF
TRBJ1-6,-,TRBV5-8,TGTGCCAGCAGCCTCACAGGGTTAGGGAATTCACCCCTCCACTTT,CASSLTGLGNSPLHF
TRBJ2-3,-,TRBV5-1,TGCGCCAGCAGTCACCTTTGGATGGGGACAGATACGCAGTATTTT,CASSHLWMGTDTQYF
TRBJ1-3,-,TRBV30,TGTGCCTGGAGTGTACAGGACCGAAACACCATATATTTT,CAWSVQDRNTIYF